This record looks at one TCR beta chain sequence and its context. Repertoires were generated with immunoSEQ multiplex PCR, while TCRdb's copy carries only in-frame clones and drops some. Here the sample spans 55,000 to 80,000 clones, roughly three quarters being singletons. CDR1 SGHRS and CDR2 YFSETQ come from the germline V gene. V was pared by 4 bases and J by 5 bases, with 19 bases between. The CDR3 has 16 residues. The data were taken from a study of blood T cell repertoires in COVID-19. Study-level information: PBMCs, B-cell-depleted T cells, or T cells were the source of the cDNA or gDNA that made up the material.

The chain links TRBV5-1 to TRBJ2-1; tentative D call: TRBD1 (5 bases). The sample taken for sequencing was peripheral blood. This sequence originates from a man aged 55 to 70 with COVID-19, enrolled during active disease. CDR3 sequence: CASSRDRAGSHNEQFF. The CDR3 DNA reads as TGCGCCAGCAGCCGAGACAGAGCTGGGTCCCACAATGAGCAGTTCTTC.